The clone carrying this TCR beta chain was counted once. The record originates from a study of blood T cell repertoires in COVID-19. Per the original methods: Nucleated cell number was recorded as an estimate derived from reference gene primer amplification. Sequencing was performed with immunoSEQ multiplex PCR; in TCRdb, only in-frame clones are kept and a portion is missing. Clone size and the V and J calls come from that table; the DNA yielded D and trimming. The profile shows approximately 470,000 clones, roughly 87% of them singletons. Participants' reported clinical history set cohort assignment. Among Cohort 3 donors, those recovered had two negative PCRs, clearance, or symptom resolution. This CDR3 is built from 13 residues. Trimming stripped 4 bases from V and 1 base from J, with 7 bases between. Looked up from germline, CDR1 is MNHEY and CDR2 is SVGAGI.

The V call is TRBV6-5, the J call TRBJ1-1; no reliable D call. The sample comprised PBMCs or T cells enriched from blood (not recorded which). The clonotype was recovered from a woman aged 18-30 years who had recovered from COVID-19. CDR3 nucleotide sequence: TGTGCCAGCAGTTCCTTTAGGAACACTGAAGCTTTCTTT. This translates into CASSSFRNTEAFF.